One T cell receptor (beta chain) is described in this entry. Its antigen is undetermined. V lost 2 bases, J lost 6 bases, and 15 bases lay in between. The CDR3 loop spans 15 amino acids. Germline loops: CDR1 SGHRS, CDR2 YFSETQ. The PCR had 60 Vbeta and 13 Jbeta primers. Methods used by the authors: In a later analysis, of roughly 83 million unique beta chains, some 10 million appeared in at least two donors. The data were produced by immunoSEQ multiplex PCR, yet TCRdb's version contains in-frame clones alone and is incomplete. For V, J and clone size, that table is used; D and trimming come from the DNA. Of around 100,000 clones listed, around 72% were seen once; the top ten hold roughly 15%. This specimen belongs to a study of cytomegalovirus exposure and HLA in healthy donors. Regarding the study as a whole: Earlier analysis found most TCR beta V segments productive about 90% or about 30% of the time. Upon later analysis, HLA-associated TCR beta chains proved more clonally expanded than other, equally common chains. Sequencing likely caused a cluster of highly shared sequence variants.

This TCR was sampled from a male donor in good health and CMV-seropositive. Source material: PBMCs. The gene calls are TRBV5-1 and TRBJ2-1; maybe TRBD2 (7 bases). The CDR3 sequence is CASSFFGGASNEQFF. In DNA form, the CDR3 reads TGCGCCAGCAGCTTCTTTGGGGGGGCGTCCAATGAGCAGTTCTTC.